This entry describes one T cell receptor (beta chain). Its antigen is still unknown. The data were obtained in a study of siplizumab effects on memory and regulatory T cells. CDR3 length: 12 residues. Germline lookup yields CDR1 MNHEY and CDR2 SMNVEV (reference sequence). Trimming stripped 6 bases from V and 5 bases from J, with 10 bases between. Here immunoSEQ multiplex PCR was the method, and the copy in TCRdb shows in-frame clones only, minus some. The table lists some 100,000 clones, approximately 93% of them singletons. Overall study results and limits: On average, roughly 69% of mappable alloreactive CD4+ clones were Treg-derived under siplizumab, against 25% to 30% in controls.

The clonotype originates from a human donor in good health. The chain couples TRBV27 to TRBJ1-1; D unclear. Source material: CD8+ T cells sorted from blood. In DNA, the CDR3 is TGTGCCAGCAGCATCGGAGGGACTGAAGCTTTCTTT. Translated, it gives CASSIGGTEAFF.